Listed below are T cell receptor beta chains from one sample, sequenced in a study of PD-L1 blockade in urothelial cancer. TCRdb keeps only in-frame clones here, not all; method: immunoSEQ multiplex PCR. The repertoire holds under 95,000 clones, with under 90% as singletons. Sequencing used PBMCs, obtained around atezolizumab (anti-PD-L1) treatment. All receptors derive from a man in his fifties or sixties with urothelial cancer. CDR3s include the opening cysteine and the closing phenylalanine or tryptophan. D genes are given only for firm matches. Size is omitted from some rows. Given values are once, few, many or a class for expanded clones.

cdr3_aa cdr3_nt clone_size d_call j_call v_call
CASSYSTGGNYGYTF TGTGCCAGCAGTTACTCAACAGGGGGCAACTATGGCTACACCTTC - TRBD1 TRBJ1-2 TRBV6-5
CASSVTQREAQGNEQFF TGTGCCAGCAGCGTAACTCAACGGGAAGCCCAAGGGAATGAGCAGTTCTTC - - TRBJ2-1 TRBV7-9
CASSLSVSTNEKLFF TGTGCCAGCAGCTTATCAGTGTCAACTAATGAAAAACTGTTTTTT - - TRBJ1-4 TRBV7-9
CASSVQGSSNQPQHF TGTGCCAGCAGTGTTCAGGGCAGTAGCAATCAGCCCCAGCATTTT once - TRBJ1-5 TRBV2
CSVVQIYGYTF TGCAGTGTTGTACAGATATATGGCTACACCTTC few - TRBJ1-2 TRBV20-1
CASSAGTGWDEQYF TGTGCCAGCAGCGCAGGGACAGGGTGGGACGAGCAGTACTTC - TRBD1 TRBJ2-7 TRBV9
CASSWAREAGELFF TGCGCCAGCAGCTGGGCCAGGGAGGCCGGGGAGCTGTTTTTT - - TRBJ2-2 TRBV5-1
CASSLSDRLNNEQFF TGTGCCAGCAGTTTATCCGACAGGTTGAACAATGAGCAGTTCTTC - - TRBJ2-1 TRBV7-4
CASSIGLWDRNNEQFF TGTGCCAGTAGTATAGGCCTATGGGACAGGAACAATGAGCAGTTCTTC - TRBD1 TRBJ2-1 TRBV19
CASSASGRLDTQYF TGTGCCAGCAGCGCTAGCGGGAGGTTGGATACGCAGTATTTT - TRBD2 TRBJ2-3 TRBV5-4
CASGRNPGLVYEQYF TGTGCCAGCGGACGCAACCCAGGGCTAGTCTACGAGCAGTACTTC - - TRBJ2-7 TRBV6-5
CASSNSGGADTQYF TGCGCCAGCAGCAATAGCGGGGGGGCAGATACGCAGTATTTT - TRBD2 TRBJ2-3 TRBV5-1
CASSDRVHYGYTF TGTGCCAGCAGCGACAGGGTTCACTATGGCTACACCTTC - TRBD1 TRBJ1-2 TRBV6-5
CASSLDPWGGGRDLNTEAFF TGTGCCAGCAGCTTAGATCCATGGGGGGGCGGAAGGGATTTGAACACTGAAGCTTTCTTT - - TRBJ1-1 TRBV11-2
CASSGGGGITEAFF TGTGCCAGCAGTGGAGGGGGGGGTATCACTGAAGCTTTCTTT - - TRBJ1-1 TRBV2
CSGTSGVGNEQFF TGCAGCGGTACTAGCGGGGTAGGCAATGAGCAGTTCTTC - TRBD2 TRBJ2-1 TRBV29-1
CASSRMTSGRSNEQFF TGTGCCAGCAGCCGCATGACTAGCGGGAGAAGCAATGAGCAGTTCTTC - TRBD2 TRBJ2-1 TRBV7-3
CASSSILAGGPDTQYF TGTGCCAGCAGCTCCATCCTAGCGGGAGGGCCAGATACGCAGTATTTT - TRBD2 TRBJ2-3 TRBV7-2